The present entry profiles one T cell receptor beta chain with its context. The assay was immunoSEQ multiplex PCR, and TCRdb's table has in-frame clones only and misses some. Of about 48,000 clones listed, 85% to 95% were seen once; the top ten hold around 0.48%. The data were taken from a study of T cell changes during pregnancy in multiple sclerosis. CDR1 is SGHVS, CDR2 FQNEAQ, per germline. This CDR3 is 13 amino acids long. The trim removed 8 bases at V and 7 bases at J, leaving 9 bases unmatched. The J gene is TRBJ1-2, the V gene TRBV7-8, with 8 bases lining up with TRBD1. This clonotype originated in a female donor with multiple sclerosis, enrolled in a pregnancy study. Sequenced here: CD4+ T cells from peripheral blood mononuclear cells, sampled in the first trimester of pregnancy. The CDR3 region is CASGFGQGGGYTF. The CDR3 DNA is TGTGCCAGCGGGTTCGGACAGGGAGGTGGCTACACCTTC.